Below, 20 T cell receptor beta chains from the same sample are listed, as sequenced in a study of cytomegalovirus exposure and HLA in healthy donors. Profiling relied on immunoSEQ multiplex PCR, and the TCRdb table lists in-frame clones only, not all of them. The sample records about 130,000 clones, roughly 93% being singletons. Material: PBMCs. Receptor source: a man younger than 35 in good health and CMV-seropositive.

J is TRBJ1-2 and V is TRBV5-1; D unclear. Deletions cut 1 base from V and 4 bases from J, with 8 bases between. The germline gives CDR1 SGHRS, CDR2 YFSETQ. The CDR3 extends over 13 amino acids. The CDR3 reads CASSLSWAYGYTF. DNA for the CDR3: TGCGCCAGCAGCTTGTCTTGGGCCTATGGCTACACCTTC. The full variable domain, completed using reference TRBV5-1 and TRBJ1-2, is KAGVTQTPRYLIKTRGQQVTLSCSPISGHRSVSWYQQTPGQGLQFLFEYFSETQRNKGNFPGRFSGRQFSNSRSEMNVSTLELGDSALYLCASSLSWAYGYTFGSGTRLTVV.

This chain's CDR3 is CASSYRDTYYEQYF. CDR3 sequence (DNA): TGTGCCAGCAGTTACCGGGACACGTACTACGAGCAGTACTTC. This chain connects TRBV28 to TRBJ2-7; D perhaps matches TRBD1 (6 bases). The CDR3 sequence is 14 residues long. V gave up 4 bases and J gave up 3 bases, with 13 bases separating them. Germline V CDR1 and CDR2: MDHEN, SYDVKM.

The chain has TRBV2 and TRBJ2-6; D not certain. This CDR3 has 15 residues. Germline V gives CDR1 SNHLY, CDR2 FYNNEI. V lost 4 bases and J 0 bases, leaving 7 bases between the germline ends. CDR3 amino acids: CASSGLLSGANVLTF. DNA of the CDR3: TGTGCCAGCAGTGGACTTCTCTCTGGGGCCAACGTCCTGACTTTC.

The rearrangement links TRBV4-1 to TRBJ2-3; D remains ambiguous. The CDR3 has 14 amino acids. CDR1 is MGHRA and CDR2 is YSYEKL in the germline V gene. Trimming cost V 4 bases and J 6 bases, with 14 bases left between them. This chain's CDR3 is CASSPGLPWDTQYF. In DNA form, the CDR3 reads TGCGCCAGCAGCCCCGGGTTGCCGTGGGATACGCAGTATTTT.

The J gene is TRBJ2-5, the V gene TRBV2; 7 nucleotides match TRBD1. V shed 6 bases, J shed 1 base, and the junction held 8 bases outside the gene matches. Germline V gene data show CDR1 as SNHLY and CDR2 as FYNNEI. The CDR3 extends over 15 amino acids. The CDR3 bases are TGTGCCAGCAGGGATGGGACAGCAGCCCAAGAGACCCAGTACTTC. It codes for CASRDGTAAQETQYF.

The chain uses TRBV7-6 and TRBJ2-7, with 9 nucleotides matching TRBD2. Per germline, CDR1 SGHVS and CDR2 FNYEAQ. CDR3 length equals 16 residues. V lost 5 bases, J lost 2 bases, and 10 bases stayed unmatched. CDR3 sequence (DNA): TGTGCCAGCAGCCCAGTAGCGGGAGTTAACCCCTACGAGCAGTACTTC. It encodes CASSPVAGVNPYEQYF.

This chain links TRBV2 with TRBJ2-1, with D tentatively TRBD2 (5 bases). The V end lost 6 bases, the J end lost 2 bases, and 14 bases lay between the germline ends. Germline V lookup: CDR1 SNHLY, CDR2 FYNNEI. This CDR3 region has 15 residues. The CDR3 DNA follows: TGTGCCAGCAGGGAAAGCGGCAATGCCTACAATGAGCAGTTCTTC. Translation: CASRESGNAYNEQFF.

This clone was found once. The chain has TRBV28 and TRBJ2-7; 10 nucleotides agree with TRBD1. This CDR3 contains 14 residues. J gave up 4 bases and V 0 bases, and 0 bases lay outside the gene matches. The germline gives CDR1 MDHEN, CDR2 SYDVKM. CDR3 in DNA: TGTGCCAGCAGTTTATGGGACAGGGGGTACGAGCAGTACTTC. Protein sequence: CASSLWDRGYEQYF.

CDR3 bases: TGTGCCAGCAGTGAATTGGCCTCGGGGAGGTATGGCTACACCTTC. Encoded protein: CASSELASGRYGYTF. The gene calls are TRBV2 and TRBJ1-2; D gene ambiguous. V dropped 2 bases and J dropped 5 bases, with 15 bases sitting between them. This CDR3 contains 15 residues. Per the germline V gene, CDR1 is SNHLY and CDR2 is FYNNEI.

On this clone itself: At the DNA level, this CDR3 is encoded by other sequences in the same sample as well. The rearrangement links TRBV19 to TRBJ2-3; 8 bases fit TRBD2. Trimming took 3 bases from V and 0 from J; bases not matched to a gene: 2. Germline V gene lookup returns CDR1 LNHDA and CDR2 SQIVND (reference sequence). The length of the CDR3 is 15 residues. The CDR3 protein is CASSMTGGSTDTQYF. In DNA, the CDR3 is TGTGCCAGTAGTATGACGGGGGGGAGCACAGATACGCAGTATTTT. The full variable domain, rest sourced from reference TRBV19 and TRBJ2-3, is DGGITQSPKYLFRKEGQNVTLSCEQNLNHDAMYWYRQDPGQGLRLIYYSQIVNDFQKGDIAEGYSVSREKKESFPLTVTSAQKNPTAFYLCASSMTGGSTDTQYFGPGTRLTVL.

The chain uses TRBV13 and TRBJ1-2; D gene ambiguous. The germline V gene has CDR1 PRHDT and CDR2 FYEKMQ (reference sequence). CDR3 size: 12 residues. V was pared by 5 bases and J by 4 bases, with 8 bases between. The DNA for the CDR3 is TGTGCCAGCAGCCTACCCCCCTATGGCTACACCTTC. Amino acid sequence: CASSLPPYGYTF.

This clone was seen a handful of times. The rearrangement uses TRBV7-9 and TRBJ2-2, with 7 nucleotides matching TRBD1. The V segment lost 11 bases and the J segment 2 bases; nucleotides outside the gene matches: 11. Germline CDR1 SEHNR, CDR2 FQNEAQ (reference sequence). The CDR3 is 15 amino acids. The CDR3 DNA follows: TGTGCCCATCGAGAGGGGGCATTTAACACCGGGGAGCTGTTTTTT. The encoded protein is CAHREGAFNTGELFF.

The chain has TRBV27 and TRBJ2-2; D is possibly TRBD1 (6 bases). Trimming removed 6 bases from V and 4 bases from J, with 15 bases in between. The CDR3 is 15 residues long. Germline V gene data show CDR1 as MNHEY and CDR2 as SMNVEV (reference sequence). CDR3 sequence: CASSPRGRGTGELFF. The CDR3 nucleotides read TGTGCCAGCAGCCCCAGGGGCAGGGGCACCGGGGAGCTGTTTTTT.

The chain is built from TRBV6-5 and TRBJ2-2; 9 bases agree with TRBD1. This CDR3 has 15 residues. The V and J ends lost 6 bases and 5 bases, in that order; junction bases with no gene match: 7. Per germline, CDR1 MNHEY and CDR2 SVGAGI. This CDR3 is CASRPGTGRTGELFF. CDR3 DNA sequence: TGTGCCAGCAGACCCGGGACAGGGCGTACCGGGGAGCTGTTTTTT.

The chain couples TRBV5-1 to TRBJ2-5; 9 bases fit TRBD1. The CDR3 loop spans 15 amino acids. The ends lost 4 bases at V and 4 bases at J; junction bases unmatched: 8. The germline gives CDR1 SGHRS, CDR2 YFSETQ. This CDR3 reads CASSPNRGQLETQYF. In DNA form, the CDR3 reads TGCGCCAGCAGCCCTAACAGGGGGCAATTAGAGACCCAGTACTTC. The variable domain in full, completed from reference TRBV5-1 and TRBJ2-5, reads KAGVTQTPRYLIKTRGQQVTLSCSPISGHRSVSWYQQTPGQGLQFLFEYFSETQRNKGNFPGRFSGRQFSNSRSEMNVSTLELGDSALYLCASSPNRGQLETQYFGPGTRLLVL.

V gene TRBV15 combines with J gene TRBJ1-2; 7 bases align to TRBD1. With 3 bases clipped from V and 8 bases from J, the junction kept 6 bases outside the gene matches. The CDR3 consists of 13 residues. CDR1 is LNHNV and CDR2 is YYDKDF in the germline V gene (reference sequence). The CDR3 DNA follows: TGTGCCACCAGCAGCCAACAGGGGAGAGGCTACACCTTC. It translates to CATSSQQGRGYTF.

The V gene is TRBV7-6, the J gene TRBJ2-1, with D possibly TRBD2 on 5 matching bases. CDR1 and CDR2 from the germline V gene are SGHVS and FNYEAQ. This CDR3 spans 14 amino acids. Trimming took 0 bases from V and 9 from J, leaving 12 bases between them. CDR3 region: CASSLAVASTEQFF. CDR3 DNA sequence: TGTGCCAGCAGCTTAGCGGTAGCGTCAACTGAGCAGTTCTTC. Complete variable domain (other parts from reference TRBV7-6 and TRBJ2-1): GAGVSQSPRYKVTKRGQDVALRCDPISGHVSLYWYRQALGQGPEFLTYFNYEAQQDKSGLPNDRFSAERPEGSISTLTIQRTEQRDSAMYRCASSLAVASTEQFFGPGTRLTVL.

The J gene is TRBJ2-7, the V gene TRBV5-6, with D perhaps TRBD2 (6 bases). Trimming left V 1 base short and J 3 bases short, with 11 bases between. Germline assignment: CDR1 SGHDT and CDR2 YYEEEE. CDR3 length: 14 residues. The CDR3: CASSLSPSDYEQYF. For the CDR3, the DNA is TGTGCCAGCAGCTTGTCTCCTAGCGACTACGAGCAGTACTTC.

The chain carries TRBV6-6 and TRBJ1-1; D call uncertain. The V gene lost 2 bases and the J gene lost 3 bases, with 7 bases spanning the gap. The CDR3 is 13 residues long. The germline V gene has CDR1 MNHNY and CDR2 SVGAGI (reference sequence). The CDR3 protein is CASSYGGDTEAFF. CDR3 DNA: TGTGCCAGCAGTTACGGCGGGGACACTGAAGCTTTCTTT.

CDR3 region: CASSSRAGRGTLYEQYF. The CDR3 DNA reads TGTGCCAGCAGTTCCCGGGCGGGGCGCGGCACCCTCTACGAGCAGTACTTC. The chain uses TRBV2 and TRBJ2-7; TRBD2 is a possible D gene (6 bases). This CDR3 comprises 17 residues. Germline assignment: CDR1 SNHLY and CDR2 FYNNEI. V was trimmed by 5 bases and J by 3 bases, leaving 23 bases between them.